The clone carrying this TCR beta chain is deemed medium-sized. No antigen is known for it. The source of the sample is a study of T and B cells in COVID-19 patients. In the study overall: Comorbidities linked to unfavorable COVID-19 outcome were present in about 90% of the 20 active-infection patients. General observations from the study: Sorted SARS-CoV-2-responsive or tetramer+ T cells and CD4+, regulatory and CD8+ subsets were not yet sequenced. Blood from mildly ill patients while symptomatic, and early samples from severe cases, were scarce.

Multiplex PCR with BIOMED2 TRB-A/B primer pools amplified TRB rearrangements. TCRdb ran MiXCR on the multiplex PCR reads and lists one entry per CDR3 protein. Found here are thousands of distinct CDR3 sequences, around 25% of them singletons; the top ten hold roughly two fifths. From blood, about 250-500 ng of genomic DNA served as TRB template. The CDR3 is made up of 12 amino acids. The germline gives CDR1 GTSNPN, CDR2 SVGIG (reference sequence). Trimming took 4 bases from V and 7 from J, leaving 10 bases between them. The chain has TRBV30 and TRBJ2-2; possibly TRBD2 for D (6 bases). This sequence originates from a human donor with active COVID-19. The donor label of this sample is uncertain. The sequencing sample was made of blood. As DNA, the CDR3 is TGTGCCTGGACCCGGAGGGGCGGGGAGCTGTTTTTT. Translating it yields CAWTRRGGELFF.